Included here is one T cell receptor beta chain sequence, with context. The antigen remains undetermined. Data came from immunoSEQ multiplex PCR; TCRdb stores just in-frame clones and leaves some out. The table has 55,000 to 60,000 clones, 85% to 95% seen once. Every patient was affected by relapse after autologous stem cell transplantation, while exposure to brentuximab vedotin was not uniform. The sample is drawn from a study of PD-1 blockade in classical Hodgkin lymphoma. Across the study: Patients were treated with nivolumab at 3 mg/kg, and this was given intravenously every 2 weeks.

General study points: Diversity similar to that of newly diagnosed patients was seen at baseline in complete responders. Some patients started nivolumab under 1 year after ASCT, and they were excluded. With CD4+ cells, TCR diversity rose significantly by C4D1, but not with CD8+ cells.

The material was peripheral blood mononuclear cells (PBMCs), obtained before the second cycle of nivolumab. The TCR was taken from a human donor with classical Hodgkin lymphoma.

The CDR3: CASSSSTGDWGDTEAFF. As DNA, the CDR3 is TGTGCCAGCAGTTCATCGACAGGGGATTGGGGGGACACTGAAGCTTTCTTT. V and J are TRBV27 and TRBJ1-1; TRBD1 matches at 8 bases. The CDR3 has 17 residues. From germline, CDR1 is MNHEY and CDR2 SMNVEV (reference sequence). The trim removed 4 bases at V and 3 bases at J, leaving 13 bases unmatched.